These T cell receptor beta chains were read from a single sample in a study of blood T cell repertoires in COVID-19. Profiled with immunoSEQ multiplex PCR; TCRdb holds only in-frame clones, not every one. The table records around 270,000 clones, roughly 86% of them present only once. Sequences were obtained from peripheral blood. The source is a woman aged 55-75 years with COVID-19, enrolled during active disease. Both conserved end residues are part of each CDR3. The D gene is left open where the match is weak.

V gene	J gene	D gene	CDR3 DNA	CDR3 protein
TRBV6-1	TRBJ1-2	-	TGTGCCAGCAGTGTAGCTACAGGTTGGGGGCCCCAGGCGGGCTACACCTTC	CASSVATGWGPQAGYTF
TRBV9	TRBJ2-2	TRBD1	TGTGCCAGCAGGGACAGGGGGGACACCGGGGAGCTGTTTTTT	CASRDRGDTGELFF
TRBV27	TRBJ1-1	-	TGTGCCAGCAGTTTAATGGGGGGACCAGCTTTCTTT	CASSLMGGPAFF
TRBV2	TRBJ1-4	TRBD1	TGTGCCAGCAGTGATGACAGGGGGAGAACTAATGAAAAACTGTTTTTT	CASSDDRGRTNEKLFF
TRBV24-1	TRBJ1-2	-	TGTGCCACCAGTGACCCCTCCGTAGGGGGAAACTATGGCTACACCTTC	CATSDPSVGGNYGYTF
TRBV19	TRBJ2-1	-	TGTGCCAGTAGTATGAGGGGGGGCTCCTACAATGAGCAGTTCTTC	CASSMRGGSYNEQFF
TRBV29-1	TRBJ1-4	TRBD1	TGCAGCGTACAGGGGCGGGAAAAACTGTTTTTT	CSVQGREKLFF
TRBV12-3/TRBV12-4	TRBJ1-6	TRBD1	TGTGCCAGCAGCCGACAGGGCAATTCACCCCTCCACTTT	CASSRQGNSPLHF
TRBV2	TRBJ1-6	TRBD1	TGTGCCAGCTCCCCGGGACAGTGGACTTCACCCCTCCACTTT	CASSPGQWTSPLHF
TRBV18	TRBJ1-3	-	TGTGCCAGCTCACCGATCGGGTCGCGCACTGGAAACACCATATATTTT	CASSPIGSRTGNTIYF
TRBV29-1	TRBJ1-2	-	TGCAGCGTTGTCCCGCGGGGCAGCTCAAACTATGGCTACACCTTC	CSVVPRGSSNYGYTF
TRBV6-6	TRBJ2-7	TRBD2	TGTGCCAGCAGTTACTCAAGTTTAGCGGGAGCCTACGAGCAGTACTTC	CASSYSSLAGAYEQYF